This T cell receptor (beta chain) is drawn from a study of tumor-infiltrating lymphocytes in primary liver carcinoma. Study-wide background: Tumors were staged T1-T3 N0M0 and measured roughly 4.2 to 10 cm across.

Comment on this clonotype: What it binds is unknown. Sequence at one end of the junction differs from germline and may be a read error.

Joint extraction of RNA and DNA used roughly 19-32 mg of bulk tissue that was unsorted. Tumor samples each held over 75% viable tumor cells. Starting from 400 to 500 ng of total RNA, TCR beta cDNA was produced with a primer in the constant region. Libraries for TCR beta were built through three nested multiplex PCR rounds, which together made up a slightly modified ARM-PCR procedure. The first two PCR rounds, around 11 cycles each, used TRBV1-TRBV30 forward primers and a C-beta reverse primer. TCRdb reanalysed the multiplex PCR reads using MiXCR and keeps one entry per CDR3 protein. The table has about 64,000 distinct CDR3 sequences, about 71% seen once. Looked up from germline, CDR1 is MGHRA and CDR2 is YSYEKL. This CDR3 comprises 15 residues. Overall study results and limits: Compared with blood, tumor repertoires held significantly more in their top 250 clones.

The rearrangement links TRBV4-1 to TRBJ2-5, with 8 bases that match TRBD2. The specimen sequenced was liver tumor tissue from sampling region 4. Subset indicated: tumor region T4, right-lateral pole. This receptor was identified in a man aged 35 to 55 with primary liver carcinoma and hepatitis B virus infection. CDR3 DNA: TGCGCCAGCAGCCAAGCACTAGCGGCCCTCGAGACCCAGTATTTC. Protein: CASSQALAALETQYF.